The clone carrying this T cell receptor beta chain occurred once. The antigen is unknown. The V segment lost 3 bases and the J segment 4 bases; nucleotides outside the gene matches: 9. The length of the CDR3 is 15 residues. Germline assignment: CDR1 SGHTA and CDR2 FQGNSA. The data are from a study of T cell responses to AZD1222 COVID-19 vaccine. Second doses at about 4 or about 12 weeks were pooled. This table comes from immunoSEQ multiplex PCR, and its TCRdb copy is limited to in-frame clones, with some not included. Of 150,000 to 200,000 clones listed, approximately 95% are singletons. Study-wide results and caveats: Repertoire sampling occurred only after the peak T cell response. Donor demographics were predominantly white British with a female majority; clonal diversity may be underestimated. Increases in Spike-specific TCR breadth and depth were seen after two AZD1222 doses.

The source is an adult who received the AZD1222 COVID-19 vaccine. This chain connects TRBV7-2 to TRBJ2-7, with 7 positions matching TRBD2. The material was peripheral blood, obtained 28 days after the second AZD1222 dose. The CDR3 region is CASSFRGGGLYEQYF. The CDR3 DNA reads TGTGCCAGCAGCTTTCGGGGCGGGGGATTATACGAGCAGTACTTC.